A single sample gave rise to the 32 T cell receptor beta chains below, sequenced in a study of T cell responses to AZD1222 COVID-19 vaccine. This table comes from immunoSEQ multiplex PCR, and its TCRdb copy is limited to in-frame clones, with some not included. The sample carries around 100,000 clones, 80% to 85% recorded once. Sequencing was performed on peripheral blood, taken on day 0 of AZD1222 vaccination. The receptors derive from an adult in good health.

The sample holds one count of this clone. The rearrangement links TRBV11-2 to TRBJ1-6; 10 bases agree with TRBD1. The germline gives CDR1 SGHAT, CDR2 FQNNGV. The CDR3 runs to 16 residues. V lost 2 bases, J lost 9 bases, and 7 bases stayed unmatched. CDR3 amino acids: CASSLSPGQGFSPLHF. CDR3 bases: TGTGCCAGCAGCTTATCACCGGGACAGGGGTTTTCACCCCTCCACTTT.

V gene TRBV19 combines with J gene TRBJ1-1, with D unresolved. The CDR3 is 13 amino acids. V was clipped by 3 bases and J by 0 bases, with 5 bases between them. Germline V gene data show CDR1 as LNHDA and CDR2 as SQIVND (reference sequence). CDR3 coding DNA: TGTGCCAGTAGTATGACCTTGAACACTGAAGCTTTCTTT. It translates to CASSMTLNTEAFF.

The chain uses TRBV19 and TRBJ1-4; 8 bases align to TRBD1. Germline V gene data show CDR1 as LNHDA and CDR2 as SQIVND (reference sequence). Trimming took 9 bases from V and 4 from J; bases not matched to a gene: 4. The CDR3 has 13 amino acids. In DNA form, the CDR3 reads TGTGCCAGCCAGACAGGGGATAATGAAAAACTGTTTTTT. It specifies CASQTGDNEKLFF. Full variable domain (rest looked up from reference TRBV19 and TRBJ1-4): DGGITQSPKYLFRKEGQNVTLSCEQNLNHDAMYWYRQDPGQGLRLIYYSQIVNDFQKGDIAEGYSVSREKKESFPLTVTSAQKNPTAFYLCASQTGDNEKLFFGSGTQLSVL.

V is TRBV28 and J is TRBJ1-2; D is perhaps TRBD1 (5 bases). Germline V lookup: CDR1 MDHEN, CDR2 SYDVKM. V was cut by 1 base and J by 7 bases, with 19 bases left in between. The length of the CDR3 is 16 residues. CDR3 DNA: TGTGCCAGCAGTTTATACGGGACCCTAAACCGTGGTGGCTACACCTTC. This translates into CASSLYGTLNRGGYTF.

Comment on this clone: Other DNA sequences from this sample encode an identical CDR3 as well. V usage is TRBV28 and J usage is TRBJ1-2; D gene unclear. Germline V lookup: CDR1 MDHEN, CDR2 SYDVKM. The CDR3 totals 12 residues. Trimming shortened V by 3 bases and J by 2 bases, and 4 bases separated the two germline ends. This CDR3 is CASSFQNYGYTF. The CDR3 bases are TGTGCCAGCAGTTTCCAGAACTATGGCTACACCTTC.

J is TRBJ1-1 and V is TRBV4-3, with 10 bases lining up with TRBD1. Germline assignment: CDR1 LGHNA and CDR2 YSLEER. This CDR3 spans 15 amino acids. The ends lost 1 base at V and 3 bases at J; junction bases unmatched: 2. CDR3 amino acids: CASSQATGGDTEAFF. The CDR3 DNA reads TGCGCCAGCAGCCAAGCGACAGGGGGCGACACTGAAGCTTTCTTT.

CDR3: CASSPGQGSPYEQYF. DNA for the CDR3: TGCGCCAGCAGCCCAGGACAGGGTTCCCCCTACGAGCAGTACTTC. The V gene is TRBV5-1, the J gene TRBJ2-7; 8 nucleotides line up with TRBD1. CDR3 length: 15 residues. The germline V gene has CDR1 SGHRS and CDR2 YFSETQ. V lost 4 bases, J lost 2 bases, and 8 bases stayed unmatched.

This clone was counted once. The rearrangement links TRBV7-2 to TRBJ1-6; 8 positions agree with TRBD1. V lost 3 bases, J lost 10 bases, and 5 bases stayed unmatched. Germline V lookup: CDR1 SGHTA, CDR2 FQGNSA. The CDR3 extends over 14 amino acids. CDR3 DNA sequence: TGTGCCAGCAGCTTTACAGGGGGGGAATCACCCCTCCACTTT. This sequence encodes CASSFTGGESPLHF.

The gene calls are TRBV5-1 and TRBJ2-2, with a tentative D call TRBD1 (5 bases). V lost 0 bases and J lost 1, with 10 bases in between. Germline V gene sequence: CDR1 SGHRS, CDR2 YFSETQ. The CDR3 is 16 amino acids. DNA for the CDR3: TGCGCCAGCAGCTTGGGGGGCCCAGGGAACACCGGGGAGCTGTTTTTT. The encoded protein is CASSLGGPGNTGELFF.

The chain is built from TRBV2 and TRBJ1-5; 10 nucleotides line up with TRBD1. The germline gives CDR1 SNHLY, CDR2 FYNNEI. The V segment lost 5 bases and the J segment 7 bases; nucleotides outside the gene matches: 5. The CDR3 runs to 14 residues. The CDR3 DNA sequence: TGTGCCAGCAGTTTGGGACAGGGGCACCAGCCCCAGCATTTT. It encodes CASSLGQGHQPQHF.

This clone was seen only once. A read error is likely, as this CDR3 ends without the conserved phenylalanine or tryptophan. The limits of the CDR3 on the DNA are not certain, so only TCRdb's listed CDR3 is given. The J gene is TRBJ1-2, the V gene TRBV5-5; the table gives TRBD1 as D, unverified against the DNA. CDR1 SGHKS and CDR2 YYEKEE come from the germline V gene (reference sequence). The CDR3 is made up of 12 amino acids, end residues included. The CDR3 spells CASSFNGQGEVY.

The rearrangement uses TRBV5-4 and TRBJ2-1; 7 bases line up with TRBD1. This CDR3 comprises 16 residues. With 4 bases clipped from V and 4 bases from J, the junction kept 11 bases outside the gene matches. CDR1 and CDR2 from the germline V gene are SGHNT and YYREEE (reference sequence). The CDR3 bases are TGTGCCAGCAGCCTAGGGGGCGCGGTGATGTACAATGAGCAGTTCTTC. Translated: CASSLGGAVMYNEQFF.

The chain uses TRBV6-5 and TRBJ1-3; perhaps TRBD1 as D (5 bases). With 8 bases removed from V and 0 bases from J, the gap between germline ends came to 5 bases. Germline loops: CDR1 MNHEY, CDR2 SVGAGI. There are 12 residues in the CDR3. The CDR3, as DNA: TGTGCCAGCGGGGCCTCTGGAAACACCATATATTTT. It encodes CASGASGNTIYF.

V is TRBV10-3 and J is TRBJ2-5; TRBD2 matches at 11 bases. V lost 4 bases, J lost 1 base, and 5 bases stayed unmatched. Germline lookup yields CDR1 ENHRY and CDR2 SYGVKD. The CDR3 is 16 amino acids. The DNA for the CDR3 is TGTGCCATCAGTGGGGATAGCGGGGGGGTCCAAGAGACCCAGTACTTC. Protein product: CAISGDSGGVQETQYF.

The rearrangement joins TRBV6-5 to TRBJ2-6; unclear D gene. The ends were cut back, 7 bases at V and 2 bases at J, with 6 bases in the middle. This CDR3 spans 13 amino acids. The germline V gene encodes CDR1 MNHEY and CDR2 SVGAGI. This chain's CDR3 is CASIRPGANVLTF. CDR3 sequence (DNA): TGTGCCAGCATCCGGCCTGGGGCCAACGTCCTGACTTTC.

The chain uses TRBV5-5 and TRBJ2-1, with 9 nucleotides matching TRBD2. Germline CDR1 and CDR2: SGHKS and YYEKEE (reference sequence). This CDR3 comprises 14 residues. V shed 3 bases, J shed 4 bases, and the junction held 2 bases outside the gene matches. The DNA of the CDR3 is TGTGCCAGCAGCTCGGCGGGGGGGTACAATGAGCAGTTCTTC. This gives the protein CASSSAGGYNEQFF.

The chain links TRBV19 to TRBJ2-1, with D perhaps assigned TRBD1 or TRBD2 (6 bases each). Germline-derived CDR1 and CDR2 are LNHDA and SQIVND (reference sequence). There are 16 residues in the CDR3. Between the trimmed V and J ends, which lost 6 bases and 4 bases, there was a span of 19 bases. The CDR3 DNA is TGTGCCAGTAGGCGCTCCGCAGGGGCGGGGTACAATGAGCAGTTCTTC. Translated: CASRRSAGAGYNEQFF.

This clone occurred a few times. The gene calls are TRBV14 and TRBJ1-3, with D hard to call. CDR3 size: 16 residues. Trimming took 2 bases from V and 0 from J, leaving 11 bases between them. Germline CDR1 SGHDN, CDR2 FVKESK. CDR3 sequence (DNA): TGTGCCAGCAGCCAACGTCGTCTGAGCTCTGGAAACACCATATATTTT. It encodes CASSQRRLSSGNTIYF. Variable domain in full (rest from reference TRBV14 and TRBJ1-3): EAGVTQFPSHSVIEKGQTVTLRCDPISGHDNLYWYRRVMGKEIKFLLHFVKESKQDESGMPNNRFLAERTGGTYSTLKVQPAELEDSGVYFCASSQRRLSSGNTIYFGEGSWLTVV.

The chain carries TRBV2 and TRBJ1-2; TRBD1 agrees at 9 bases. Germline V gene data show CDR1 as SNHLY and CDR2 as FYNNEI. The trim removed 9 bases at V and 8 bases at J, leaving 10 bases unmatched. The CDR3 length is 13 residues. The CDR3 is CARGQGRERGYTF. The CDR3 coding sequence is TGTGCCAGGGGACAGGGAAGAGAGAGAGGCTACACCTTC.

This clone turned up a few times. This sequence joins TRBV27 and TRBJ2-2; possibly TRBD1 for D (6 bases). Between the trimmed V and J ends, which lost 5 bases and 4 bases, there was a span of 14 bases. Germline-derived CDR1 and CDR2 are MNHEY and SMNVEV (reference sequence). CDR3 length: 15 amino acids. This chain's CDR3 is CASSILQGTTGELFF. The CDR3 nucleotides read TGTGCCAGCAGTATCCTACAGGGAACCACCGGGGAGCTGTTTTTT.

V and J are TRBV11-2 and TRBJ1-1; no clear D gene. The length of the CDR3 is 13 residues. V lost 2 bases and J 7 bases, leaving 11 bases between the germline ends. Germline assignment: CDR1 SGHAT and CDR2 FQNNGV. The CDR3 here is CASSLRYRSEAFF. DNA of the CDR3: TGTGCCAGCAGCTTAAGATATCGTAGTGAAGCTTTCTTT.

The chain recombines TRBV19 with TRBJ1-2; 8 nucleotides match TRBD1. The length of the CDR3 is 14 residues. The V gene end was trimmed by 4 bases and the J gene end by 2 bases; junction bases not matched to a gene: 3. Germline CDR1 reads LNHDA; CDR2 reads SQIVND (reference sequence). In nucleotides, the CDR3 is TGTGCCAGTAGTACTGGGACAGGAAACTATGGCTACACCTTC. It specifies CASSTGTGNYGYTF.

The chain couples TRBV14 to TRBJ1-1; the D is unclear. The germline CDR1 and CDR2 sequences are SGHDN and FVKESK. The CDR3 is 13 amino acids. The V end was cut by 2 bases, the J end by 0 bases, with 4 bases between. The CDR3 bases are TGTGCCAGCAGCCAAAGCTTGAACACTGAAGCTTTCTTT. Its translation: CASSQSLNTEAFF.

The chain uses TRBV28 and TRBJ1-5; 8 nucleotides line up with TRBD1. V shed 5 bases and J 6 bases; nucleotides not matched to a gene: 9. The CDR3 contains 15 residues. Germline CDR1 is MDHEN and CDR2 is SYDVKM. CDR3 amino acids: CASSIPDRDSQPQHF. The CDR3 DNA follows: TGTGCCAGCAGTATCCCGGACAGGGACAGTCAGCCCCAGCATTTT.

CDR3 DNA sequence: TGTGCCAGCAGCTTGGGTCGGCAAGAGACCCAGTACTTC. The encoded protein is CASSLGRQETQYF. The chain employs TRBV5-6 and TRBJ2-5; D is unclear. Between the trimmed V and J ends, which lost 0 bases and 2 bases, there was a span of 5 bases. The CDR3 length is 13 residues. Germline V gives CDR1 SGHDT, CDR2 YYEEEE. Based on the CDR3 plus reference TRBV5-6 and TRBJ2-5, the full variable domain is DAGVTQSPTHLIKTRGQQVTLRCSPKSGHDTVSWYQQALGQGPQFIFQYYEEEERQRGNFPDRFSGHQFPNYSSELNVNALLLGDSALYLCASSLGRQETQYFGPGTRLLVL.

Here the CDR3 DNA reads TGTGCCAGCAGCCAAAACTACGGTCTCTATTTT. Its protein is CASSQNYGLYF. The chain is built from TRBV3-1 (or the pseudogene TRBV3-2) and TRBJ2-3; no clear D gene. The CDR3 length is 11 residues. Between the trimmed V and J ends, which lost 2 bases and 15 bases, there was a span of 12 bases. Germline V lookup: CDR1 LGHDT, CDR2 YNNKEL (reference sequence).

This chain links TRBV5-1 with TRBJ1-1; TRBD1 aligns across 7 bases. Germline V gene sequence: CDR1 SGHRS, CDR2 YFSETQ. The CDR3 is 15 amino acids. J lost 5 bases, V lost 1 base, and 8 bases had no gene match. CDR3 sequence (DNA): TGCGCCAGCAGCTTGACGGCAGGGGGTTCTACTGAAGCTTTCTTT. As protein: CASSLTAGGSTEAFF.

The chain recombines TRBV18 with TRBJ1-5; possible D gene TRBD1, 5 bases. CDR1 and CDR2 (germline): KGHSH, LQKENI. This CDR3 region has 16 residues. With 4 bases removed from V and 2 bases from J, the gap between germline ends came to 15 bases. CDR3 region: CASSQERDSGNQPQHF. In nucleotides, the CDR3 is TGTGCCAGCTCACAGGAACGGGACTCGGGCAATCAGCCCCAGCATTTT.

The chain links TRBV3-1 (or the pseudogene TRBV3-2) to TRBJ1-2; D may be TRBD1 (6 bases). The V gene lost 0 bases and the J gene lost 2 bases, with 13 bases spanning the gap. The CDR3 totals 16 residues. The germline gives CDR1 LGHDT, CDR2 YNNKEL (reference sequence). CDR3 protein: CASSQDPGTTNYGYTF. The DNA of the CDR3 is TGTGCCAGCAGCCAAGACCCAGGGACAACAAACTATGGCTACACCTTC.

V usage is TRBV10-3 and J usage is TRBJ2-2; TRBD1 aligns across 12 bases. This CDR3 has 15 amino acids. Looked up from germline, CDR1 is ENHRY and CDR2 is SYGVKD. V was clipped by 9 bases and J by 4 bases; unmatched bases: 6. The CDR3 here is CAISPGQGATGELFF. As DNA, the CDR3 is TGTGCCATTTCGCCGGGACAGGGGGCCACCGGGGAGCTGTTTTTT.

Comment on this clone: Other DNA sequences of this sample code for an identical CDR3. The rearrangement joins TRBV28 to TRBJ2-7; D unclear. Trimming pared 5 bases from V and 2 bases from J, leaving 7 bases between. The CDR3 runs to 12 residues. The germline CDR1 and CDR2 sequences are MDHEN and SYDVKM. The CDR3 DNA follows: TGTGCCAGCAGTCTGGGCACCTACGAGCAGTACTTC. Translated, it gives CASSLGTYEQYF.

The chain is built from TRBV3-1 (or the pseudogene TRBV3-2) and TRBJ2-5, with 8 bases fitting TRBD1. V was pared by 4 bases and J by 3 bases, with 4 bases of the junction left unmatched. Germline assignment: CDR1 LGHDT and CDR2 YNNKEL (reference sequence). This CDR3 spans 14 amino acids. Here the CDR3 reads CASSLRQGKETQYF. CDR3 nucleotides: TGTGCCAGCAGCCTTAGACAGGGGAAAGAGACCCAGTACTTC.